The T cell receptor beta chain under discussion was sequenced for a study of blood T cell repertoires in COVID-19 (dated by TCRdb to the early 2020s). About the full investigation: Samples from collaborators originated in the United States, Italy and Spain and spanned both the acute and convalescent phases of COVID-19. The material from the prospective study consisted of cDNA or gDNA derived from T cells, B-cell-depleted T cells, or PBMCs. A freely available public database, intended as a resource for researchers studying the immune response to SARS-CoV-2, is where the repertoires were released. Where available, HLA class I and class II types were taken from metadata supplied by the sample provider and were not determined by assay-based typing. Samples came from the ongoing ImmuneRACE study (first 160 participants) plus 1,254 subjects from 6 global collaborators. Subjects who had been exposed to COVID-19, were actively infected with it, or had recovered from it provided the deeply sampled blood TCRbeta repertoires that made up the dataset. A de-identified subject ID, COVID-19 status, age in years and sex were almost always included in the sample metadata. The paper as a whole reports these results and caveats: How much clinical and demographic metadata was included differed by source and by participant, and the metadata was provided uncurated.

CDR1 and CDR2, per the germline V gene, are MNHNS and SASEGT. After removal of 2 bases from V and 3 bases from J, the junction retains 0 bases not matched to a gene. From the cysteine through the phenylalanine, the CDR3 covers 15 amino acids. CDR3 DNA is the only sequence kept; it has 45 bases, read in frame from the first base. TCRbeta CDR3 regions were amplified from genomic DNA by means of the immunoSEQ Assay, a bias-controlled multiplex PCR. Processing in the source paper ran as follows. The number of nucleated cells in each sample was estimated by amplification of reference gene primers within the assay. Sequence reads were collapsed and filtered to measure the absolute abundance of every unique TCRbeta CDR3 rearrangement. For each sample, productive Simpson clonality was calculated by taking the square root of Simpson's diversity index across productive rearrangements. Here the immuneACCESS table is served through TCRdb, limited to in-frame sequences with V and J called. Missing clones are a known gap in these copies; in checked studies unresolved V genes cover under half, and the rest lacks a known reason. V and J calls plus clone size are reproduced from that table; the DNA served to infer D and trimming. In this sample the table shows about 260,000 clones, about 87% of which occur a single time. 3.7% of the sample rests with the top ten.

Whole blood was collected in K2EDTA tubes by collaborating institutions according to the institutions' own protocols. For TCRbeta analysis, collaborators shipped samples in one of three forms: frozen whole blood, isolated PBMCs, or DNA extracted from either of those sample types. On this clone itself: Its antigen is not yet known. Base qualities are missing; no much larger clone stands one base away.

The rearrangement combines TRBV6-1 with TRBJ2-2; TRBD2 lines up with 10 middle nucleotides. The source material was peripheral blood. This TCR derives from a woman between 40 and 55 years old with acute or convalescent COVID-19. The encoded CDR3 is CASSELAGDTGELFF. The DNA is TGTGCCAGCAGTGAACTAGCGGGGGACACCGGGGAGCTGTTTTTT.